The T cell receptor beta chain under discussion was sequenced for a study of CD8+CD57+ T cells in acquired aplastic anemia. CDR3 and TCR beta VDJ profiling relied on genomic DNA as the template. A single record per CDR3 protein comes from TCRdb applying MiXCR to the reads. The profile shows 190,000 or so distinct CDR3 sequences, roughly 50% of them singletons. The germline CDR1 and CDR2 sequences are LNHDA and SQIVND (reference sequence). The CDR3 loop spans 13 amino acids. The trim removed 5 bases at V and 2 bases at J, leaving 3 bases unmatched. Sequencing involved patients with CD8+CD57+ cell expansion previously shown by flow cytometry. All participating patients were living with severe acquired aplastic anemia.

This sequence joins TRBV19 and TRBJ2-7; 7 bases match TRBD2. Sequencing was performed on sorted CD4+, CD8+, or CD8+CD57+ T cells (not recorded which) from PBMCs. This TCR came from a human donor with aplastic anemia. CDR3: CASSASGPYEQYF. The CDR3 coding sequence is TGTGCCAGTAGTGCTAGCGGCCCCTACGAGCAGTACTTC.